The 5 T cell receptor beta chains listed next were all sequenced from one sample in a study of vaccination and CD4 T cells after COVID-19 (dated by TCRdb to the early 2020s). Their antigen targets remain unknown. Sample treatment or condition, as interpreted from the label and publication: roughly nine-day PBMC culture with coronavirus spike peptide pools or control peptides (ViraFEST assay). The library was generated by PCR. These reads were obtained on an Illumina iSeq 100. DNA from cultured CD4+ T cells underwent TCR sequencing with the Oncomine TCR Beta short-read assay at the Johns Hopkins FTIC core. The public sequencing data were trimmed at Q25 with fastp and processed into clonotypes with MiXCR by TCRdb, which kept only in-frame beta chains. A single entry per CDR3 protein holds the most common genes and DNA from its merged rows. This sample lists nearly 5,000 distinct CDR3 sequences; 44% were detected once. The ten largest clones take up roughly 46% of the sample.

This sample comprised CD4+ T cells from blood, cultured in vitro, obtained after SARS-CoV-2 vaccination. The receptors were sampled from a human donor who had recovered from COVID-19.

This clonotype was found a few times. The chain has TRBV20-1 and TRBJ1-1; D might be TRBD1 (5 bases). Trimming took off 3 bases at V and 3 bases at J, with 8 bases between the two ends. The CDR3 length is 12 residues. The germline V gene encodes CDR1 DFQATT and CDR2 SNEGSKA (reference sequence). CDR3 bases: TGCAGTGCTAGGCCGGGGGACACTGAAGCTTTCTTT. Protein: CSARPGDTEAFF.

The chain uses TRBV6-1 and TRBJ2-1; D is possibly TRBD1 (5 bases). Trimming took 5 bases from V and 2 from J, leaving 13 bases between them. CDR1 is MNHNS, CDR2 SASEGT, per germline. CDR3 length: 15 residues. The CDR3 loop is CASSKGRGTYNEQFF. The CDR3 DNA is TGTGCCAGCAGTAAGGGTAGGGGTACCTACAATGAGCAGTTCTTC.

There are a few counts of this clonotype. This chain links TRBV11-3 with TRBJ1-2; 7 nucleotides agree with TRBD1. Per germline, CDR1 SGHNT and CDR2 YENEEA. This CDR3 is 16 amino acids long. V lost 2 bases, J lost 6 bases, and 12 bases stayed unmatched. CDR3 loop: CASSLNVGQGDDGYTF. In DNA form, the CDR3 reads TGTGCCAGCAGCTTAAATGTCGGTCAGGGGGACGATGGCTACACCTTC.

J is TRBJ2-5 and V is TRBV15; the D gene is possibly TRBD2 (6 bases). The CDR3 sequence is 15 residues long. The ends were cut back, 1 base at V and 1 base at J, with 10 bases in the middle. Germline-derived CDR1 and CDR2 are LNHNV and YYDKDF (reference sequence). CDR3 residues: CATSRARGSQETQYF. The CDR3 coding sequence is TGTGCCACCAGCAGAGCACGGGGGAGCCAAGAGACCCAGTACTTC.

V gene TRBV6-4 combines with J gene TRBJ1-1, with a weak D call TRBD1 (5 bases). V was pared by 4 bases and J by 8 bases, with 11 bases between. CDR3 length: 12 residues. Germline assignment: CDR1 MRHNA and CDR2 SNTAGT. CDR3 sequence (DNA): TGTGCCAGCAGTGCGTGGGACGGAGAAGCTTTCTTT. Its protein product is CASSAWDGEAFF.